Shown below are 27 T cell receptor beta chains from a single sample sequenced in a study of Graves' ophthalmopathy and Graves' hyperthyroidism. Amplified TCR beta CDR3 regions were obtained using RNA transcripts as template. A first-round RT-PCR used HTBI primers, followed by a second-round multiplex PCR. TCRdb used MiXCR to reprocess the multiplex PCR reads, holding one entry per CDR3 protein. The sample carries 500,000 to 800,000 distinct CDR3 sequences, roughly two fifths recorded once. Sequencing used peripheral blood. The receptor source for this set is an adult man with Graves' ophthalmopathy.

This clonotype was seen at least ten times. The chain carries TRBV24-1 and TRBJ2-5; possible D gene TRBD2, 6 bases. The CDR3 runs to 15 residues. Trimming removed 9 bases from V and 5 bases from J, with 21 bases in between. The V gene's germline CDR1 is KGHDR and CDR2 SFDVKD. The CDR3 DNA reads as TGTGCCACCTCTACACCCCGGGACTTGACCGAGACCCAGTACTTC. This sequence encodes CATSTPRDLTETQYF.

This clonotype was detected many times. V is TRBV9 and J is TRBJ2-6; D perhaps matches TRBD1 (7 bases). Germline assignment: CDR1 SGDLS and CDR2 YYNGEE. The CDR3 consists of 16 residues. With 5 bases removed from V and 2 bases from J, the gap between germline ends came to 14 bases. The CDR3 DNA reads as TGTGCCAGCAGACGACAGGGAGGCCCTGGGGCCAACGTCCTGACTTTC. Translating it yields CASRRQGGPGANVLTF.

Ten or more counts support this clonotype. The chain has TRBV7-2 and TRBJ2-5; D uncertain. The CDR3 has 12 amino acids. Germline V gives CDR1 SGHTA, CDR2 FQGNSA. V was cut by 5 bases and J by 5 bases, with 9 bases left in between. CDR3 nucleotides: TGTGCCAGCAGCCTATCCGGGGAGACCCAGTACTTC. It translates to CASSLSGETQYF. The full variable domain, with the rest looked up from reference TRBV7-2 and TRBJ2-5, is GAGVSQSPSNKVTEKGKDVELRCDPISGHTALYWYRQSLGQGLEFLIYFQGNSAPDKSGLPSDRFSAERTGGSVSTLTIQRTQQEDSAVYLCASSLSGETQYFGPGTRLLVL.

This clonotype was seen many times. V and J are TRBV7-9 and TRBJ2-7; 7 positions match TRBD2. J lost 2 bases, V lost 6 bases, and 10 bases had no gene match. Germline V gene sequence: CDR1 SEHNR, CDR2 FQNEAQ (reference sequence). The CDR3 totals 15 residues. CDR3 residues: CASSTMGGDPYEQYF. In DNA, the CDR3 is TGTGCCAGCAGTACTATGGGAGGGGACCCCTACGAGCAGTACTTC.

This clonotype appeared many times. The chain carries TRBV4-1 and TRBJ2-5; TRBD1 agrees at 7 bases. V was pared by 1 base and J by 5 bases, with 7 bases of the junction left unmatched. Germline V gene lookup returns CDR1 MGHRA and CDR2 YSYEKL. The CDR3 runs to 15 residues. CDR3: CASSQGVQGLETQYF. In DNA form, the CDR3 reads TGCGCCAGCAGCCAAGGGGTACAGGGGTTGGAGACCCAGTACTTC.

V and J are TRBV6-1 and TRBJ2-7; TRBD2 agrees at 11 bases. V trimming: 7 bases; J trimming: 3 bases; junction bases outside the gene matches: 11. Germline-derived CDR1 and CDR2 are MNHNS and SASEGT. This CDR3 comprises 16 residues. Here the CDR3 reads CASTLTPSGGSYEQYF. The CDR3 DNA reads TGTGCCAGCACTCTCACCCCTAGCGGGGGGAGCTACGAGCAGTACTTC.

The gene calls are TRBV29-1 and TRBJ1-4, with D unclear. Germline V gene data show CDR1 as SQVTM and CDR2 as ANQGSEA. V lost 3 bases to trimming and J lost 13 bases, with 24 bases between them. The CDR3 sequence is 15 residues long. The CDR3 loop reads CSVDGDWQTHGSLFF. DNA for the CDR3: TGCAGCGTTGATGGCGATTGGCAGACGCATGGATCACTGTTTTTT.

This clonotype appeared many times. The DNA for the CDR3 is TGCAGTGCTCCCCGGGGACAGGGGACTGAAGCTTTCTTT. It is translated as CSAPRGQGTEAFF. The chain employs TRBV20-1 and TRBJ1-1; 10 bases are a match to TRBD1. The CDR3 runs 13 residues. The V gene's germline CDR1 is DFQATT and CDR2 SNEGSKA (reference sequence). With V trimmed by 5 bases and J by 5 bases, 5 bases remained unmatched.

This clonotype has ten or more counts. The gene calls are TRBV19 and TRBJ1-6; D is undetermined. The CDR3 has 14 residues. Trimming left V 3 bases short and J 7 bases short, with 10 bases between. Germline V gene lookup returns CDR1 LNHDA and CDR2 SQIVND (reference sequence). The DNA for the CDR3 is TGTGCCAGTAGTATCGGTCCTCCGAATTCACCCCTCCACTTT. Amino acids: CASSIGPPNSPLHF.

Note on this clonotype: One base away lies a much larger clone, so this may be a sequencing read error. The CDR3 DNA sequence: TGCAGTGCCAAGACTAGCGACAAAGAGACCCAGTACTTC. This gives the protein CSAKTSDKETQYF. This chain uses TRBV20-1 with TRBJ2-5; 8 nucleotides match TRBD2. V trimming: 6 bases; J trimming: 3 bases; junction bases outside the gene matches: 6. CDR3 length: 13 residues. Germline V CDR1 and CDR2: DFQATT, SNEGSKA (reference sequence).

The chain couples TRBV4-1 to TRBJ1-1, with no clear D. The CDR3 consists of 14 residues. Per the germline V gene, CDR1 is MGHRA and CDR2 is YSYEKL. The germline V and J ends were trimmed by 1 base and 1 base, with 7 bases remaining between them. The DNA for the CDR3 is TGCGCCAGCAGCCAAGGGATGGAGAACACTGAAGCTTTCTTT. It translates to CASSQGMENTEAFF.

V gene TRBV9 combines with J gene TRBJ1-2; D possibly corresponds to TRBD1 (5 bases). Germline V CDR1 and CDR2: SGDLS, YYNGEE. Trimming pared 3 bases from V and 7 bases from J, leaving 13 bases between. The CDR3 length is 13 residues. CDR3 DNA sequence: TGTGCCAGCAGCGGAATTGGGGGGACTGGCTACACCTTC. It specifies CASSGIGGTGYTF.

The rearrangement links TRBV5-4 to TRBJ1-1; no definite D call. This CDR3 comprises 15 residues. Looked up from germline, CDR1 is SGHNT and CDR2 is YYREEE (reference sequence). Trimming shortened V by 4 bases and J by 4 bases, and 17 bases separated the two germline ends. This CDR3 reads CASSTDRRVGTEAFF. CDR3 in DNA: TGTGCCAGCAGCACCGACCGGAGGGTCGGCACTGAAGCTTTCTTT.

The CDR3 DNA sequence: TGCAGTGCTAGTGTCTTTCGGGGGGCCCAGCATTTT. Translation gives CSASVFRGAQHF. The V gene is TRBV20-1, the J gene TRBJ1-5, with a tentative D call TRBD1 (5 bases). V dropped 3 bases and J dropped 11 bases, with 14 bases sitting between them. Germline CDR1 reads DFQATT; CDR2 reads SNEGSKA (reference sequence). The CDR3 has 12 residues.

This clonotype was picked up many times. The chain employs TRBV25-1 and TRBJ1-1; 7 nucleotides agree with TRBD1. Germline CDR1 and CDR2: MGHDK and SYGVNS. J was trimmed by 3 bases and V by 2 bases; bases with no gene match: 12. The CDR3 is made up of 17 amino acids. The DNA for the CDR3 is TGTGCCAGCAGTGAAGGACAGGTCCAAGGGGTGGACACTGAAGCTTTCTTT. Its protein product is CASSEGQVQGVDTEAFF.

This clonotype was detected a few times. In nucleotides, the CDR3 is TGTGCCATCACCGATTCGGCAGGTAACAATGAGCAGTTCTTC. Translating gives CAITDSAGNNEQFF. The chain employs TRBV10-3 and TRBJ2-1; no clear D. V was pared by 7 bases and J by 5 bases, with 15 bases between. This CDR3 is 14 amino acids long. Germline CDR1 ENHRY, CDR2 SYGVKD.

The chain employs TRBV6-4 and TRBJ2-7; D not resolved. There are 14 residues in the CDR3. Germline V lookup: CDR1 MRHNA, CDR2 SNTAGT. The V end was cut by 3 bases, the J end by 3 bases, with 12 bases between. As DNA, the CDR3 is TGTGCCAGCAGTGAGGTAGGCAGTTACTACGAGCAGTACTTC. Its protein is CASSEVGSYYEQYF.

With regard to this clonotype: A single base separates this from a much larger clone, so it may be a read error. Because it lacks the conserved phenylalanine or tryptophan at the end, this CDR3 is likely a read error. The rearrangement links TRBV9 to TRBJ2-7, with D possibly being TRBD1 (6 bases). Trimming removed 1 base at V and 4 bases at J, with 12 bases between. Looked up from germline, CDR1 is SGDLS and CDR2 is YYNGEE. The CDR3 runs to 14 residues. In DNA form, the CDR3 reads TGTGCCAGCAGCGTAAGGGGGAGTGGGTACGAGCAGTACCTC. It codes for CASSVRGSGYEQYL.

This clonotype was detected only once. The chain uses TRBV29-1 and TRBJ2-7; 10 bases align to TRBD2. This CDR3 has 12 residues. V dropped 8 bases and J dropped 7; count of bases not matched to a gene: 8. Germline CDR1 is SQVTM and CDR2 is ANQGSEA. The CDR3 is CSIRAGGYEQYF. Here the CDR3 DNA reads TGCAGCATAAGAGCGGGGGGGTATGAGCAGTACTTC.

This clonotype was seen many times. The chain employs TRBV7-9 and TRBJ1-4; possible D gene TRBD1, 6 bases. The V gene lost 0 bases and the J gene lost 3 bases, with 8 bases spanning the gap. The CDR3 covers 15 residues. Germline-derived CDR1 and CDR2 are SEHNR and FQNEAQ (reference sequence). The CDR3 coding sequence is TGTGCCAGCAGCTTAGCGACAGGTCCTAATGAAAAACTGTTTTTT. It encodes CASSLATGPNEKLFF.

DNA of the CDR3: TGCGCCAGCACCGTTACGACAGGGGGCACCGGGGAGCTGTTTTTT. Amino acids: CASTVTTGGTGELFF. V gene TRBV5-1 combines with J gene TRBJ2-2; 9 bases align to TRBD1. Trimming took 6 bases from V and 4 from J; bases not matched to a gene: 7. The germline V gene encodes CDR1 SGHRS and CDR2 YFSETQ. This CDR3 has 15 amino acids.

The chain joins TRBV25-1 to TRBJ2-7, with D maybe TRBD1 (5 bases). The CDR3 is 13 residues long. The germline V gene has CDR1 MGHDK and CDR2 SYGVNS. V was clipped by 5 bases and J by 5 bases, with 13 bases between them. CDR3 coding DNA: TGTGCCAGCAGTTTCGGGCAGGGCAACGAGCAGTACTTC. Amino acid sequence: CASSFGQGNEQYF.

The chain links TRBV29-1 to TRBJ2-7; 12 bases line up with TRBD1. The CDR3 is 12 amino acids. CDR1 is SQVTM, CDR2 ANQGSEA, per germline. J lost 12 bases, V lost 5 bases, and 8 bases had no gene match. CDR3 sequence reads: CSVRDRGHKGYF. The CDR3 DNA is TGCAGCGTTCGGGACAGGGGGCACAAAGGGTACTTC.

Turning to this clonotype: One base away lies a much larger clone, so this may be a sequencing read error. V is TRBV2 and J is TRBJ1-1; D gene unclear. Per germline, CDR1 SNHLY and CDR2 FYNNEI. The CDR3 sequence is 10 residues long. The V and J ends lost 7 bases and 1 base respectively, with 1 base between them. The CDR3 nucleotides read TGTGCCAGCAAGAACACTGAAGCTTTCTTT. Translation: CASKNTEAFF.

CDR3: CAISDVRGYNEQFF. The CDR3 nucleotides are TGTGCCATCAGTGATGTCAGGGGGTACAATGAGCAGTTCTTC. V gene TRBV10-3 combines with J gene TRBJ2-7, with 7 bases aligning to TRBD1. Gene TRBJ2-1 matches the end of the DNA better, so the J call may be wrong. This CDR3 comprises 14 residues. Germline-derived CDR1 and CDR2 are ENHRY and SYGVKD.

This chain uses TRBV30 with TRBJ1-1, with D uncertain. Germline V CDR1 and CDR2: GTSNPN, SVGIG (reference sequence). The CDR3 contains 13 residues. The V end was cut by 1 base, the J end by 7 bases, with 13 bases between. This CDR3 is CAWSGPGPYEAFF. CDR3 sequence (DNA): TGTGCCTGGAGTGGACCTGGACCTTATGAAGCTTTCTTT.

This clonotype was counted ten times or more. The chain carries TRBV5-4 and TRBJ2-5; TRBD2 might be the D (5 bases). CDR1 and CDR2 from the germline V gene are SGHNT and YYREEE (reference sequence). The CDR3 loop spans 14 amino acids. V gave up 5 bases and J gave up 0 bases, with 11 bases separating them. In DNA, the CDR3 is TGTGCCAGCAGTTCCCTGCGGGACCAAGAGACCCAGTACTTC. Its translation is CASSSLRDQETQYF.